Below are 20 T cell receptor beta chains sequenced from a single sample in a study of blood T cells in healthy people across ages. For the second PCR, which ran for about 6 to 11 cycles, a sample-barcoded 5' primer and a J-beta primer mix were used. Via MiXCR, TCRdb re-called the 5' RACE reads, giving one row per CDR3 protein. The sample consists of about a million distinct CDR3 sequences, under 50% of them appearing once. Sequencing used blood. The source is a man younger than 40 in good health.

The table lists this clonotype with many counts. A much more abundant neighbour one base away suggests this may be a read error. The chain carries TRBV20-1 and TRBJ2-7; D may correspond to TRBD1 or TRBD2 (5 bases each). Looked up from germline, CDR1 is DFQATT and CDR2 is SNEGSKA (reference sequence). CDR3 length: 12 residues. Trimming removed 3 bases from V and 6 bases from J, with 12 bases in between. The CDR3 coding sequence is TGCAGTGCTAGGGTAGGGGCGGGCGAGCAGTACTTC. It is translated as CSARVGAGEQYF.

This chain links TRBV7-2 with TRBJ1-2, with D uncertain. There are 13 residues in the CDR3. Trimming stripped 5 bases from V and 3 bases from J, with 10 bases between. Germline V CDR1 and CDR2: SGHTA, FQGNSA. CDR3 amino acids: CASSQNGDYGYTF. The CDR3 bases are TGTGCCAGCAGCCAAAACGGGGACTATGGCTACACCTTC.

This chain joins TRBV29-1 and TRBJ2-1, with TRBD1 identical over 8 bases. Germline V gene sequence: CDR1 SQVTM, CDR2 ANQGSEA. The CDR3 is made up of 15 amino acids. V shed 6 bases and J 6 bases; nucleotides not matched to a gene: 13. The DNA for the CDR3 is TGCAGCGTGGAGGACAGGGTACGTTCGAGCAATGAGCAGTTCTTC. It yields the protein CSVEDRVRSSNEQFF.

CDR3 DNA: TGTGCCAGCAGCTTAGTAGGGGGGGACGGAAAGCAGTACTTC. This gives the protein CASSLVGGDGKQYF. The chain has TRBV7-2 and TRBJ2-5; D is perhaps TRBD2 (7 bases). CDR3 length equals 14 residues. Trimming took off 1 base at V and 11 bases at J, with 17 bases between the two ends. Germline assignment: CDR1 SGHTA and CDR2 FQGNSA.

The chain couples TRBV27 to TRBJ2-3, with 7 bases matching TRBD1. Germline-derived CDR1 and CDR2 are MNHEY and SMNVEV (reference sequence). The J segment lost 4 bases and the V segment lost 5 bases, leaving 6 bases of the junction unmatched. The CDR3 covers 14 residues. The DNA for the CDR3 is TGTGCCAGCAGTCGAGACAGGGTGTCAGATACGCAGTATTTT. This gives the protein CASSRDRVSDTQYF.

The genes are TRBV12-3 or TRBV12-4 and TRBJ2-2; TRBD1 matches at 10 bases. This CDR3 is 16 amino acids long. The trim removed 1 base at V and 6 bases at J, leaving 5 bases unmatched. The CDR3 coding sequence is TGTGCCAGCAGTTTAGTACCCGGGACAGGGGCCGGGGAGCTGTTTTTT. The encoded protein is CASSLVPGTGAGELFF.

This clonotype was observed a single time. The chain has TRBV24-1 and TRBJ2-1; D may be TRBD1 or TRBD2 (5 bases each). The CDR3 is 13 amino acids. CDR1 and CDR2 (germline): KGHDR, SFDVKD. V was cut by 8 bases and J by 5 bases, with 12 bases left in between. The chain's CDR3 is CATNTGRNNEQFF. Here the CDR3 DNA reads TGTGCCACCAACACGGGACGAAACAATGAGCAGTTCTTC.

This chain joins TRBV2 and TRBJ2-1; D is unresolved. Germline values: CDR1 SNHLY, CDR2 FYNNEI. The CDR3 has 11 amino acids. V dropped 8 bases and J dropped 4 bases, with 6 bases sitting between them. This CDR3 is CASGKYNEQFF. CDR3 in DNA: TGTGCCAGCGGGAAGTACAATGAGCAGTTCTTC. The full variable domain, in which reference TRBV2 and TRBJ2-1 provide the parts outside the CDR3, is EPEVTQTPSHQVTQMGQEVILRCVPISNHLYFYWYRQILGQKVEFLVSFYNNEISEKSEIFDDQFSVERPDGSNFTLKIRSTKLEDSAMYFCASGKYNEQFFGPGTRLTVL.

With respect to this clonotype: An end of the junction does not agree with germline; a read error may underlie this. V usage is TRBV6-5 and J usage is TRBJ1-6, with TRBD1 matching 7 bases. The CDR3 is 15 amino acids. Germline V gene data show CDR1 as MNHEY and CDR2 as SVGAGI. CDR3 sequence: CASSPGTAYNSPPHF. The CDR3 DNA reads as TGTGCCAGCAGTCCCGGGACAGCGTATAATTCACCCCCCCACTTT.

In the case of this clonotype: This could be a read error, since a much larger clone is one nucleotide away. The CDR3 DNA follows: TGTGCCAGCAGCAGAACAGGGGGCTCCTACAATGAGCAGTACTTC. This translates into CASSRTGGSYNEQYF. This chain uses TRBV7-2 with TRBJ2-1; TRBD1 matches at 9 bases. The J call may be incorrect, as the DNA end agrees better with TRBJ2-7. Germline assignment: CDR1 SGHTA and CDR2 FQGNSA. CDR3 length: 15 residues.

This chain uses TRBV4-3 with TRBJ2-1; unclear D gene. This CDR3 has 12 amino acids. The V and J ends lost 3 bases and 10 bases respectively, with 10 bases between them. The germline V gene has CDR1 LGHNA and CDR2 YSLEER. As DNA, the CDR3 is TGCGCCAGCAGCCATAATGGCCTAGAGCAGTTCTTC. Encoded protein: CASSHNGLEQFF.

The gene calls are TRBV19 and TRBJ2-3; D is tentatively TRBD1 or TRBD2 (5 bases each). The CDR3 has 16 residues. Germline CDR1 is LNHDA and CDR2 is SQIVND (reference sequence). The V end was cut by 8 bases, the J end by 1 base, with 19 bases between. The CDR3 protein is CASGISWGLRTDTQYF. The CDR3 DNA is TGTGCCAGTGGAATTAGTTGGGGGTTACGCACAGATACGCAGTATTTT.

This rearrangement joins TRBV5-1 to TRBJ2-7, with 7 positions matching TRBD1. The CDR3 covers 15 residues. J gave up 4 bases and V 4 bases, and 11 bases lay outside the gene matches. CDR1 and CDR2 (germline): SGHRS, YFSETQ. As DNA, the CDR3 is TGCGCCAGCAGCCCTTCCGGGACAGAACTATACGAGCAGTACTTC. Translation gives CASSPSGTELYEQYF.

The CDR3: CSARSVGSYNEQFF. CDR3 bases: TGCAGTGCTAGATCGGTGGGGTCCTACAATGAGCAGTTCTTC. The chain recombines TRBV20-1 with TRBJ2-1; D not certain. V was trimmed by 2 bases and J by 1 base, leaving 9 bases between them. In germline, CDR1 is DFQATT, CDR2 SNEGSKA (reference sequence). The CDR3 length is 14 residues.

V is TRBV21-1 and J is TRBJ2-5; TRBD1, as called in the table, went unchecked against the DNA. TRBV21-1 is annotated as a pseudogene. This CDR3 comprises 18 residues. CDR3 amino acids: CASSKHRADLYTQETQYF. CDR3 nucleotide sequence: TGTGCCAGCAGCAAACATCGGGCGGATTTATATACGCAAGAGACCCAGTACTTC.

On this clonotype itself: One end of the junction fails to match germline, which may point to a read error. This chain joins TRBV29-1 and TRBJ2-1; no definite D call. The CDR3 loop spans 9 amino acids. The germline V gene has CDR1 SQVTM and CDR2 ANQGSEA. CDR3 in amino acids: CSVDKEQFF. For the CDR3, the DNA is TGCAGCGTTGACAAGGAGCAGTTCTTC.

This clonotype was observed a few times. Here the CDR3 reads CASSQTSLSYNSPLHF. The DNA of the CDR3 is TGTGCCAGCAGCCAAACATCGCTCTCCTATAATTCACCCCTCCACTTT. The chain has TRBV7-2 and TRBJ1-6; no reliable D call. The CDR3 is 16 amino acids. Looked up from germline, CDR1 is SGHTA and CDR2 is FQGNSA. The germline V and J ends were trimmed by 5 bases and 0 bases, with 11 bases remaining between them.

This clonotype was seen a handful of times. This CDR3 is CASSQGPRTEAFF. DNA for the CDR3: TGTGCCAGCAGCCAGGGGCCGCGTACTGAAGCTTTCTTT. The chain couples TRBV3-1 to TRBJ1-1; the D gene is possibly TRBD1 (5 bases). This CDR3 has 13 residues. The germline CDR1 and CDR2 sequences are LGHDT and YNNKEL (reference sequence). Deletions cut 3 bases from V and 5 bases from J, with 10 bases between.

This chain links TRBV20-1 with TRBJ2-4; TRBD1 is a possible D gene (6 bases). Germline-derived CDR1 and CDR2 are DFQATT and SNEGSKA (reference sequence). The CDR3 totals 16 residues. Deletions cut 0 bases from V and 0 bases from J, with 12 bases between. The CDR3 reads CSAREQGSEAKNIQYF. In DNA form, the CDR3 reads TGCAGTGCTAGAGAGCAGGGGTCGGAAGCCAAAAACATTCAGTACTTC.

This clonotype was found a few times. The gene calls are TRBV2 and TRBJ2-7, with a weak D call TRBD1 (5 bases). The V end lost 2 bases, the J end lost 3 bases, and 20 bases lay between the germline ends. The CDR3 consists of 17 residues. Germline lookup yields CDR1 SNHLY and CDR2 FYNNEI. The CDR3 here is CASSEWQGRSRLYEQYF. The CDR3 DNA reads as TGTGCCAGCAGTGAATGGCAGGGTAGATCTCGACTCTACGAGCAGTACTTC.